This TCR beta chain was sequenced for a study of T cell changes during pregnancy in multiple sclerosis. Germline trimming cut 7 bases from V and 0 bases from J; bases unmatched to any gene: 18. The CDR3 runs to 18 residues. Germline V gene sequence: CDR1 SQVTM, CDR2 ANQGSEA. TCRdb keeps only in-frame clones here, not all; method: immunoSEQ multiplex PCR. This table holds 60,000 to 80,000 clones, around nine tenths found once. The input for sequencing was peripheral blood, taken before pregnancy. This chain uses TRBV29-1 with TRBJ2-4, with TRBD1 matching over 7 bases. This TCR was recovered from a female donor with multiple sclerosis, enrolled in a pregnancy study. CDR3 region: CSASGQDTLELAKNIQYF. The CDR3 DNA follows: TGCAGCGCTTCAGGACAGGACACTTTGGAACTAGCCAAAAACATTCAGTACTTC.